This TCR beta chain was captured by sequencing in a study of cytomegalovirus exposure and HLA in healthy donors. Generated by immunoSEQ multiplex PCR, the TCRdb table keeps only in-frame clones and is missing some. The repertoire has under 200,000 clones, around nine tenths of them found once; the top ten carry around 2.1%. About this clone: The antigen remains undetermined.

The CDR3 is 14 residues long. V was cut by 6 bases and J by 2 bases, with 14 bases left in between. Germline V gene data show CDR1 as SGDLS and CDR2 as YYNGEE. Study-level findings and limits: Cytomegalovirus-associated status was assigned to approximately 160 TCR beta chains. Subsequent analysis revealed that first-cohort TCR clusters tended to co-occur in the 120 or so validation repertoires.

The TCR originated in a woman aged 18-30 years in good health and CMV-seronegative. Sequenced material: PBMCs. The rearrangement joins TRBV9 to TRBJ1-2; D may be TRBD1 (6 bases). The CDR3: CASNGAGVNYGYTF. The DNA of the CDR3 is TGTGCCAGCAATGGGGCAGGGGTCAACTATGGCTACACCTTC. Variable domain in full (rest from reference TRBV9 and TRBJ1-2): DSGVTQTPKHLITATGQRVTLRCSPRSGDLSVYWYQQSLDQGLQFLIQYYNGEERAKGNILERFSAQQFPDLHSELNLSSLELGDSALYFCASNGAGVNYGYTFGSGTRLTVV.